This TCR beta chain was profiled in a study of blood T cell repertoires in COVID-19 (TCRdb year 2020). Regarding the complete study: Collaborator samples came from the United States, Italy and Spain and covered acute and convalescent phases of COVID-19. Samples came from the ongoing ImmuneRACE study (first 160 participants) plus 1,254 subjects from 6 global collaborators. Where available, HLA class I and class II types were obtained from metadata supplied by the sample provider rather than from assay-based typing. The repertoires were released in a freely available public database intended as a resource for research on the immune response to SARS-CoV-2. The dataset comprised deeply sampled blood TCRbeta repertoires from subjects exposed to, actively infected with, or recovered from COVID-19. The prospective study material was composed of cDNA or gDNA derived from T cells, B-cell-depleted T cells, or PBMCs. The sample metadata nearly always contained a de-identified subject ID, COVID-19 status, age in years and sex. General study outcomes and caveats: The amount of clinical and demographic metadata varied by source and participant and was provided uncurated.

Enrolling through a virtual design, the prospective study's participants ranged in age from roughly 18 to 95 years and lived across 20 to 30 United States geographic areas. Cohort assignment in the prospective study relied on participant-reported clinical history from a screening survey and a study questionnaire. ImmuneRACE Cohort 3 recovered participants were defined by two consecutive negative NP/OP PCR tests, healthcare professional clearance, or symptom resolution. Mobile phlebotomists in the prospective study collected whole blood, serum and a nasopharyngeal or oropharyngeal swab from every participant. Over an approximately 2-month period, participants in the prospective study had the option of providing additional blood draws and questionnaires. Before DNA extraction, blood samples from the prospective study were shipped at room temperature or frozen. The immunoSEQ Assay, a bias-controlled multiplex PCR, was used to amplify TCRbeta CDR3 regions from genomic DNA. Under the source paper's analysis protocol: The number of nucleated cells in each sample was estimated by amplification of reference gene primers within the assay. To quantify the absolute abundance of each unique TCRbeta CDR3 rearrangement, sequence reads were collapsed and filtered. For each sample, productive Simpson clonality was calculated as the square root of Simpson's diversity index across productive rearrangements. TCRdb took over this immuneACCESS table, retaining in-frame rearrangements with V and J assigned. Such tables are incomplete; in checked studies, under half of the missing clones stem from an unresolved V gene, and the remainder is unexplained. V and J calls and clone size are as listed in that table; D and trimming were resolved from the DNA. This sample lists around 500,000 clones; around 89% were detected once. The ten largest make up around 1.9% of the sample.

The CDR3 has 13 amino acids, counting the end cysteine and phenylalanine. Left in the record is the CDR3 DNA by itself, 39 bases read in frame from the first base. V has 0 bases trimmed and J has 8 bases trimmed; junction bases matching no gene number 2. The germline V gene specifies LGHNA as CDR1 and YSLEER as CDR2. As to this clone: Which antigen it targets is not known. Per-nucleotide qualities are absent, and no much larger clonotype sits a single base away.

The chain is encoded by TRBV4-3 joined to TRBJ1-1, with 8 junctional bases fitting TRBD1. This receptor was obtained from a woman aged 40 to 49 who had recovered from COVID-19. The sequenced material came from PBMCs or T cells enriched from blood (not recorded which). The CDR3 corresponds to CASSQDRGREAFF. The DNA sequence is TGCGCCAGCAGCCAAGACAGGGGGCGAGAAGCTTTCTTT.